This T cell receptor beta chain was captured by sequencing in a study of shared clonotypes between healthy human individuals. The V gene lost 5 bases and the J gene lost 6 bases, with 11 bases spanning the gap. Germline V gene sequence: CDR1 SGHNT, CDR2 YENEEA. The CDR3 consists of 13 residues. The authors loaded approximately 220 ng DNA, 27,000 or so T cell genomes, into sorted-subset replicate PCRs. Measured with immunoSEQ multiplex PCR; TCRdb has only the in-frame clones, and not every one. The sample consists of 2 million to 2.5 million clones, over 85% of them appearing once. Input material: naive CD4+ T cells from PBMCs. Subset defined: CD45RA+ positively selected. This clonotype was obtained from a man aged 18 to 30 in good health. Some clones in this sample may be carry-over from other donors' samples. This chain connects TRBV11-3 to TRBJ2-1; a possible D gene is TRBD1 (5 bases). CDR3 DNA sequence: TGTGCCAGCAGCCCTCCTAGGGGCAATGAGCAGTTCTTC. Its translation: CASSPPRGNEQFF.